Sequencing of this T cell receptor (beta chain) was carried out in a study of T cell changes during pregnancy in multiple sclerosis. Profiling relied on immunoSEQ multiplex PCR, and the TCRdb table lists in-frame clones only, not all of them. The sample consists of roughly 36,000 clones, 91% of them appearing once. Germline CDR1 is SGHVS and CDR2 is FQNEAQ. V lost 4 bases and J 0 bases, leaving 6 bases between the germline ends. The CDR3 extends over 13 amino acids. Sample: CD8+ T cells from peripheral blood mononuclear cells, taken in the second trimester of pregnancy. The sequence was obtained from a female donor with multiple sclerosis, enrolled in a pregnancy study. The rearrangement links TRBV7-8 to TRBJ1-1; D is ambiguous. In nucleotides, the CDR3 is TGTGCCAGCAGCTACAGACTGAACACTGAAGCTTTCTTT. Residues: CASSYRLNTEAFF.